This entry is about one T cell receptor beta chain. Its antigen target is currently unknown. There are no base qualities to consult, and no much larger clone falls within one base. From V the trimming removes 2 bases and from J it removes 5 bases, while the gene matches leave 6 bases of the junction unaccounted for. CDR3 length: 16 amino acids, cysteine to phenylalanine. Only the CDR3 part of the read is kept: 48 bases, read in frame from the first base. The germline V gene (reference sequence) yields MNHNY for CDR1 and SVGAGI for CDR2. The collaborating institutions used their own protocols to collect whole blood in K2EDTA tubes. For TCRbeta analysis, collaborator samples were shipped as frozen whole blood, as isolated PBMCs, or as DNA extracted from either sample type. The record originates from a study of blood T cell repertoires in COVID-19 (dated by TCRdb to 2018 to 2021). With regard to the full study: Samples from collaborators originated in the United States, Italy and Spain and spanned both the acute and convalescent phases of COVID-19. The prospective study material was composed of cDNA or gDNA derived from T cells, B-cell-depleted T cells, or PBMCs. The dataset comprised deeply sampled blood TCRbeta repertoires from subjects exposed to, actively infected with, or recovered from COVID-19. The repertoires were made available in a free public database intended to serve as a resource for research on the immune response to SARS-CoV-2. The samples were drawn from two sources: the first 160 participants of the ongoing ImmuneRACE study, and fewer than 1,500 subjects contributed by 6 global collaborators. The sample metadata nearly always contained a de-identified subject ID, COVID-19 status, age in years and sex. HLA class I and class II types, where available, came from metadata supplied by the sample provider rather than from assay-based typing. The investigation overall reported the following: How much clinical and demographic metadata was included differed by source and by participant, and the metadata was provided uncurated.

TCRbeta CDR3 regions were amplified from genomic DNA by means of the immunoSEQ Assay, a bias-controlled multiplex PCR. As for the original processing: Within the assay, amplification of reference gene primers was used to estimate how many nucleated cells each sample contained. To quantify the absolute abundance of each unique TCRbeta CDR3 rearrangement, sequence reads were collapsed and filtered. For each sample, productive Simpson clonality was calculated by taking the square root of Simpson's diversity index across productive rearrangements. TCRdb took this table from immuneACCESS and kept in-frame rearrangements with V and J called. Such tables lack part of the clones; where checked against another copy, unresolved V genes explain under half of the gap, and the rest is unexplained. Clonal size and the V and J genes are those of that table, whereas D and trimming came from the DNA. This sample has about 120,000 clones in its table, and under 90% of those were observed once. The top ten clonotypes cover 4.5% of the sample.

Rearrangement joined TRBV6-6 to TRBJ2-3; TRBD2 fits 11 bases in the junction. Sequencing used peripheral blood. The origin of this receptor is a woman between 65 and 79 years old with acute or convalescent COVID-19. The CDR3 is CASSYGASGGQDTQYF. The DNA is as follows: TGTGCCAGCAGTTACGGGGCTAGCGGGGGGCAAGATACGCAGTATTTT.